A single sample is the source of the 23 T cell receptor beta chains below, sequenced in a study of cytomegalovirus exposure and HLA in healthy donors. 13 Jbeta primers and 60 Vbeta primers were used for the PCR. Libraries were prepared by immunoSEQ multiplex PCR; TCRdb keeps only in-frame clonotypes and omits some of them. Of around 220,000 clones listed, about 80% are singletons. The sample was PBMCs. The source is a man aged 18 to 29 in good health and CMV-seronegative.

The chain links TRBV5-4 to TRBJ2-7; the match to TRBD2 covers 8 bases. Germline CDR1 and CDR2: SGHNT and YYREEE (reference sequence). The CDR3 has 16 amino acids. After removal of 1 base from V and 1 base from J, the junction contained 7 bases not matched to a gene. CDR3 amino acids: CASSLRGLEGSYEQYF. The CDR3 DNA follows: TGTGCCAGCAGCTTGAGGGGACTAGAGGGGTCCTACGAGCAGTACTTC.

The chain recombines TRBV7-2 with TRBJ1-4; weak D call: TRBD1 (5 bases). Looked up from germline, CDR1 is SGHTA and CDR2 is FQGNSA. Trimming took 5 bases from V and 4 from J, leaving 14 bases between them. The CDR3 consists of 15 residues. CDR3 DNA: TGTGCCAGCAGCGTAGACAGTCCCCTTAATGAAAAACTGTTTTTT. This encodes CASSVDSPLNEKLFF.

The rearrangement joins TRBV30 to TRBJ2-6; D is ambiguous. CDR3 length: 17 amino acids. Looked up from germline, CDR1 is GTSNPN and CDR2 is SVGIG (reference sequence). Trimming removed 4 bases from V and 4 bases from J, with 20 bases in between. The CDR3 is CAWTAWAPLSGANVLTF. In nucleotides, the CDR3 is TGTGCCTGGACGGCATGGGCCCCTCTATCAGGGGCCAACGTCCTGACTTTC.

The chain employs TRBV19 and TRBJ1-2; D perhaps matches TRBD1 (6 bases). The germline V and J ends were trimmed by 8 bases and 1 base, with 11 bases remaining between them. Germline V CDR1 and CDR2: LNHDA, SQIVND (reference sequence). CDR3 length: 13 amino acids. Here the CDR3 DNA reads TGTGCCAGTCTGCAGGGGTTTAACTATGGCTACACCTTC. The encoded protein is CASLQGFNYGYTF. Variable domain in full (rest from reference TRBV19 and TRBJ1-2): DGGITQSPKYLFRKEGQNVTLSCEQNLNHDAMYWYRQDPGQGLRLIYYSQIVNDFQKGDIAEGYSVSREKKESFPLTVTSAQKNPTAFYLCASLQGFNYGYTFGSGTRLTVV.

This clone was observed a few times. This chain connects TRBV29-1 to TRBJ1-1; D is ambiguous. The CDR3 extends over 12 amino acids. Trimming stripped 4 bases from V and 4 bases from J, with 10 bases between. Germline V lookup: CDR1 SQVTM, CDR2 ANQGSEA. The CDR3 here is CSVGRYSTEAFF. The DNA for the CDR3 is TGCAGCGTTGGGAGGTATAGCACTGAAGCTTTCTTT. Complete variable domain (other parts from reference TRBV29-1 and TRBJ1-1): SAVISQKPSRDICQRGTSLTIQCQVDSQVTMMFWYRQQPGQSLTLIATANQGSEATYESGFVIDKFPISRPNLTFSTLTVSNMSPEDSSIYLCSVGRYSTEAFFGQGTRLTVV.

This chain's CDR3 is CASSITADSSSNQPQHF. CDR3 in DNA: TGTGCCAGTAGTATAACTGCGGACTCAAGTAGCAATCAGCCCCAGCATTTT. The V and J genes are TRBV19 and TRBJ1-5; D is unresolved. The CDR3 loop spans 17 amino acids. The V gene's germline CDR1 is LNHDA and CDR2 SQIVND (reference sequence). Deletions cut 2 bases from V and 0 bases from J, with 14 bases between.

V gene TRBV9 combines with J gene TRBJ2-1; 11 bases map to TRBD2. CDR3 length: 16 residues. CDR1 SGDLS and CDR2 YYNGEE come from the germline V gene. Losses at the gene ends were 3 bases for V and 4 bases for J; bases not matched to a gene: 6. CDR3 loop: CASSDPTSGIYNEQFF. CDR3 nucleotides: TGTGCCAGCAGCGACCCGACTAGCGGGATATACAATGAGCAGTTCTTC.

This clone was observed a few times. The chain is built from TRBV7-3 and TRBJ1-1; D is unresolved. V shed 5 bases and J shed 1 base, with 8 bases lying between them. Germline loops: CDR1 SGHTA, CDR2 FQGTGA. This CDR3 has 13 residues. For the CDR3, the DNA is TGTGCCAGCAGCCGCACATCGAACACTGAAGCTTTCTTT. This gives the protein CASSRTSNTEAFF.

The CDR3 DNA sequence: TGTGCCAGCAGCTCCCCGGGACTAGCGGGAGAGAGGGGGGCGGGGGAGCAGTACTTC. It encodes CASSSPGLAGERGAGEQYF. The rearrangement uses TRBV7-3 and TRBJ2-7, with 14 bases aligning to TRBD2. Per the germline V gene, CDR1 is SGHTA and CDR2 is FQGTGA. V shed 4 bases and J 7 bases; nucleotides not matched to a gene: 18. The CDR3 runs to 19 residues.

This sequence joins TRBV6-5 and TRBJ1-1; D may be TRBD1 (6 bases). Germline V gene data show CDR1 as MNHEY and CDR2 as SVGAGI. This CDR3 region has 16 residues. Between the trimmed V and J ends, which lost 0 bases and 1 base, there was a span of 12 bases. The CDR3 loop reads CASSYSMGAKNTEAFF. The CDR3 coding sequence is TGTGCCAGCAGTTACTCGATGGGGGCCAAGAACACTGAAGCTTTCTTT.

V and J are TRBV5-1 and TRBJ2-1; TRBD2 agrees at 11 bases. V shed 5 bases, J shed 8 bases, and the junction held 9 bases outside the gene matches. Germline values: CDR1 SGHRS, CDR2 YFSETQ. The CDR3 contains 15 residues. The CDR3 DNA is TGCGCCAGCAGACAACTAGCGGGAGCTACGGATGAGCAGTTCTTC. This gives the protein CASRQLAGATDEQFF.

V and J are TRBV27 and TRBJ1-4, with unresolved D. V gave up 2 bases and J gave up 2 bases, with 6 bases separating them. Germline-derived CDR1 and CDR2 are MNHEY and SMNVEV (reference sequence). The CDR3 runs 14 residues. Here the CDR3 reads CASSLIGTNEKLFF. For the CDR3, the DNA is TGTGCCAGCAGTTTAATCGGGACTAATGAAAAACTGTTTTTT. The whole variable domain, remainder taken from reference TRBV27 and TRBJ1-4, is EAQVTQNPRYLITVTGKKLTVTCSQNMNHEYMSWYRQDPGLGLRQIYYSMNVEVTDKGDVPEGYKVSRKEKRNFPLILESPSPNQTSLYFCASSLIGTNEKLFFGSGTQLSVL.

This CDR3 reads CASSQDGDFNTGELFF. DNA for the CDR3: TGCGCCAGCAGCCAAGATGGGGACTTTAACACCGGGGAGCTGTTTTTT. The chain recombines TRBV4-3 with TRBJ2-2; perhaps TRBD2 as D (6 bases). CDR3 length: 16 amino acids. Germline-derived CDR1 and CDR2 are LGHNA and YSLEER. Between the trimmed V and J ends, which lost 0 bases and 2 bases, there was a span of 10 bases.

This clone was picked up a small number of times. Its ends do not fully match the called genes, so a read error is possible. The CDR3 nucleotides are TGTGCTAGCAGCCCCTCTGAAGGGGTGTTTAATGAGCAGTTCTTC. Its protein product is CASSPSEGVFNEQFF. The rearrangement joins TRBV7-7 to TRBJ2-1, with D possibly being TRBD1 (5 bases). Germline V lookup: CDR1 SSHAT, CDR2 FNYEAQ (reference sequence). The CDR3 is 15 amino acids.

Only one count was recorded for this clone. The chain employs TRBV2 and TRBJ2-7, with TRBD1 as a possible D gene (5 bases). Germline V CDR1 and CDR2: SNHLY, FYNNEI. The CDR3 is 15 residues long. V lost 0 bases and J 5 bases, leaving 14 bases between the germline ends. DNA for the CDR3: TGTGCCAGCAGTGAAGCTGGGCAGGGTATCAACGAGCAGTACTTC. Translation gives CASSEAGQGINEQYF.

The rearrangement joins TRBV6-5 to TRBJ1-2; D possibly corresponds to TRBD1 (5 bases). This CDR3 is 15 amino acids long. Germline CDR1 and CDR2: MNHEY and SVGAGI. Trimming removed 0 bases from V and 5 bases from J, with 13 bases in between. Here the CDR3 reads CASSYSEGTGYGYTF. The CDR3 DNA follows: TGTGCCAGCAGTTACTCGGAGGGGACCGGTTATGGCTACACCTTC.

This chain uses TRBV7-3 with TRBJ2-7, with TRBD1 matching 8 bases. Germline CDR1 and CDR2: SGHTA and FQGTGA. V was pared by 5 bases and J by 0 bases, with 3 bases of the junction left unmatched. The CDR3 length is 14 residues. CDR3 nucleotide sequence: TGTGCCAGCAGCCGGACAGGGAGCTCCTACGAGCAGTACTTC. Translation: CASSRTGSSYEQYF.

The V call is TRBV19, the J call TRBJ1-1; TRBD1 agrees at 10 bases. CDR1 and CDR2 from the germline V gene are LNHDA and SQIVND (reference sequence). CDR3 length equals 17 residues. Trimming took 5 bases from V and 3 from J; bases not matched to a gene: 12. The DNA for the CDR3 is TGTGCCAGTAGTTCGAACCGGGACAGGGGTGTGGACACTGAAGCTTTCTTT. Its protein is CASSSNRDRGVDTEAFF.

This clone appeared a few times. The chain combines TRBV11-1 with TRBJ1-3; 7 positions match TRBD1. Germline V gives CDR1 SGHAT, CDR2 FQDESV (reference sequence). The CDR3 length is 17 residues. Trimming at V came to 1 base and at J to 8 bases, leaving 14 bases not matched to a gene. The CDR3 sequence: CASSLGPHGQEVDTIYF. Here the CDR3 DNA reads TGTGCCAGCAGCTTAGGACCCCACGGACAGGAGGTGGACACCATATATTTT.

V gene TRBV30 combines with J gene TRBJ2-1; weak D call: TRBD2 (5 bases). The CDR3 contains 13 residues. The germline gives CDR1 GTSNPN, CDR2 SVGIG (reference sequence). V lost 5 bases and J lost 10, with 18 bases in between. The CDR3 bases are TGTGCCTGGGGTTCCGGAGACTGGAGGGAGCAGTTCTTC. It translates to CAWGSGDWREQFF.

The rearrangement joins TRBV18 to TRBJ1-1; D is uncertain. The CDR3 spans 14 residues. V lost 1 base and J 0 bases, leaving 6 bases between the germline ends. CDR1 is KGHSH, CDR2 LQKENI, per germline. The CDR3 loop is CASSPQSMNTEAFF. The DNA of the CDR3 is TGTGCCAGCTCACCACAGAGTATGAACACTGAAGCTTTCTTT. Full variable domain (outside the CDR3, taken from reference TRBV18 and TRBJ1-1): NAGVMQNPRHLVRRRGQEARLRCSPMKGHSHVYWYRQLPEEGLKFMVYLQKENIIDESGMPKERFSAEFPKEGPSILRIQQVVRGDSAAYFCASSPQSMNTEAFFGQGTRLTVV.

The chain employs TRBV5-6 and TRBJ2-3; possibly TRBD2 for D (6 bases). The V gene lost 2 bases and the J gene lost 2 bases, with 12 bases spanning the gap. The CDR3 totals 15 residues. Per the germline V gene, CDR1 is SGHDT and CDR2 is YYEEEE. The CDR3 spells CASSFGTLYTDTQYF. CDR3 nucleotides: TGTGCCAGCAGCTTCGGGACTCTCTACACAGATACGCAGTATTTT.

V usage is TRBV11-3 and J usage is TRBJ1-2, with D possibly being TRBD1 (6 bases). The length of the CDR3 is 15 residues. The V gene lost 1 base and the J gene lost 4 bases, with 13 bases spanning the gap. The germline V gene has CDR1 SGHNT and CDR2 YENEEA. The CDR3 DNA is TGTGCCAGCAGCTTAGGCCCAGGGGTTGGCTATGGCTACACCTTC. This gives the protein CASSLGPGVGYGYTF.